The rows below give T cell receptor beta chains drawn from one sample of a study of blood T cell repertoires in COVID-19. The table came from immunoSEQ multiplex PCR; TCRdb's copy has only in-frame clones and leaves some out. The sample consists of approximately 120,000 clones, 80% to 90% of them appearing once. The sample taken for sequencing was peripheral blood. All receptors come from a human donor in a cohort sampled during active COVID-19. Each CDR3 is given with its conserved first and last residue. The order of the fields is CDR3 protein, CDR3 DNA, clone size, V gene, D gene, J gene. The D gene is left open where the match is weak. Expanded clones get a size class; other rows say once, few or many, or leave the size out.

CASSYTGGAYEQYF	TGTGCCAGCAGTTACACGGGGGGAGCCTACGAGCAGTACTTC	NA	TRBV6-2/TRBV6-3	TRBD2	TRBJ2-7
CASSSHPTNTGELFF	TGTGCCAGCAGCTCCCACCCCACAAACACCGGGGAGCTGTTTTTT	NA	TRBV7-7	NA	TRBJ2-2
CASSGTPTPGTGWEKLFF	TGTGCCAGCAGCGGCACACCGACTCCCGGGACAGGGTGGGAAAAACTGTTTTTT	NA	TRBV7-3	TRBD1	TRBJ1-4
CASSFTTVVGAMSTDTQYF	TGTGCCAGCAGTTTTACCACCGTCGTGGGGGCGATGAGCACAGATACGCAGTATTTT	NA	TRBV6-2/TRBV6-3	NA	TRBJ2-3
CASSLGDQPQHF	TGTGCCAGCAGCTTAGGCGATCAGCCCCAGCATTTT	few	TRBV7-2	NA	TRBJ1-5
CASSQDQGVGAFF	TGCGCCAGCAGCCAAGATCAGGGGGTTGGGGCTTTCTTT	few	TRBV4-3	TRBD1	TRBJ1-1
CASSSRAAAGGYEQYF	TGTGCCAGCAGCTCTCGGGCAGCGGCGGGAGGGTACGAGCAGTACTTC	NA	TRBV7-2	TRBD2	TRBJ2-7
CAWSVHSGYTF	TGTGCCTGGAGTGTACACAGCGGCTACACCTTC	NA	TRBV30	NA	TRBJ1-2
CASSRTASGVNTEAFF	TGCGCCAGCAGCCGGACAGCGAGCGGGGTAAACACTGAAGCTTTCTTT	NA	TRBV5-1	NA	TRBJ1-1
CAWSDRDTEAFF	TGTGCCTGGAGCGACAGGGACACTGAAGCTTTCTTT	few	TRBV30	TRBD1	TRBJ1-1
CASSPEYGTEAFF	TGTGCCAGCAGTCCCGAATACGGGACTGAAGCTTTCTTT	few	TRBV12-3/TRBV12-4	NA	TRBJ1-1
CASRSGTGVETQYF	TGCGCCAGCAGATCCGGGACAGGGGTTGAGACCCAGTACTTC	NA	TRBV5-1	TRBD1	TRBJ2-5
CASSIVANQETQYF	TGTGCCAGTAGTATAGTGGCCAACCAAGAGACCCAGTACTTC	NA	TRBV19	NA	TRBJ2-5
CASSVALTERETQYF	TGTGCCAGCAGCGTAGCTCTGACAGAAAGAGAGACCCAGTACTTC	NA	TRBV9	NA	TRBJ2-5
CASSSTGSRPDTQYF	TGTGCCAGCAGTTCAACAGGGAGTCGCCCAGATACGCAGTATTTT	once	TRBV6-5	NA	TRBJ2-3
CAATGLAGINEQFF	TGTGCCGCGACAGGACTAGCGGGAATCAATGAGCAGTTCTTC	NA	TRBV28	TRBD2	TRBJ2-1
CAISEGGGYGYTF	TGTGCCATCAGTGAAGGGGGTGGCTATGGCTACACCTTC	NA	TRBV10-3	NA	TRBJ1-2